This T cell receptor (beta chain) was identified in a study of neoadjuvant nivolumab and ipilimumab in lung cancer. The length of the CDR3 is 15 residues. V shed 3 bases, J shed 0 bases, and the junction held 3 bases outside the gene matches. Germline V gene sequence: CDR1 SGHRS, CDR2 YFSETQ. Using immunoSEQ multiplex PCR, the repertoire was profiled, and TCRdb retains in-frame clones only, with some absent. The sample yields about 38,000 clones, 89% seen once. This clone was seen only once. The sample in question was peripheral blood, obtained before neoadjuvant nivolumab, alone or with ipilimumab. This receptor was identified in an adult with non-small cell lung cancer. The genes are TRBV5-1 and TRBJ2-1; TRBD1 agrees at 7 bases. The CDR3 bases are TGCGCCAGCAGCTGGGGACAGAGCTCCTACAATGAGCAGTTCTTC. This gives the protein CASSWGQSSYNEQFF.